Listed below are T cell receptor beta chains from one sample, sequenced in a study of T cells in Graves' hyperthyroidism and ophthalmopathy. TCRdb itself ran the multiplex PCR reads through MiXCR, one entry per CDR3 protein. The table shows some 720,000 distinct CDR3 sequences, with around 17% occurring only once. The sample was blood. The origin of the receptors is a man between 18 and 35 years old with Graves' hyperthyroidism. CDR3s include the opening cysteine and the closing phenylalanine or tryptophan.

V gene: TRBV18; J gene: TRBJ1-5; CDR3 length: 12; CDR3 protein: CASSGFNQPQHF
V gene: TRBV2; J gene: TRBJ2-7; CDR3 length: 13; CDR3 protein: CASTHGHPYEQYF
V gene: TRBV28; J gene: TRBJ2-2; CDR3 length: 16; CDR3 protein: CASSSETSGNLGELFF
V gene: TRBV2; J gene: TRBJ2-3; CDR3 length: 14; CDR3 protein: CASSAATSQDTQYF
V gene: TRBV9; J gene: TRBJ1-2; CDR3 length: 15; CDR3 protein: CASSASGRSNYGYTF
V gene: TRBV7-2; J gene: TRBJ1-3; CDR3 length: 16; CDR3 protein: CASSSLLGTRGNTIYF
V gene: TRBV6-1; J gene: TRBJ2-5; CDR3 length: 14; CDR3 protein: CASSPGALGETQYF
V gene: TRBV20-1; J gene: TRBJ2-3; CDR3 length: 13; CDR3 protein: CSAPEPGTDTQYF
V gene: TRBV6-1; J gene: TRBJ2-3; CDR3 length: 19; CDR3 protein: CASSTRTGTPHSFMDTQYF
V gene: TRBV24-1; J gene: TRBJ2-1; CDR3 length: 16; CDR3 protein: CATSDASAGGPGEQFF
V gene: TRBV27; J gene: TRBJ2-7; CDR3 length: 15; CDR3 protein: CASSFAKGVWYEQYF
V gene: TRBV5-6; J gene: TRBJ2-7; CDR3 length: 13; CDR3 protein: CASSPSKLYEQYF
V gene: TRBV29-1; J gene: TRBJ2-1; CDR3 length: 13; CDR3 protein: CSAPGHSYNEQFF
V gene: TRBV11-3; J gene: TRBJ2-4; CDR3 length: 14; CDR3 protein: CASSRGQGSNIQYF
V gene: TRBV6-2/TRBV6-3; J gene: TRBJ1-5; CDR3 length: 16; CDR3 protein: CASSYSMQSWNQPQHF
V gene: TRBV4-1; J gene: TRBJ1-1; CDR3 length: 14; CDR3 protein: CASSQDKQNTEAFF
V gene: TRBV28; J gene: TRBJ1-2; CDR3 length: 15; CDR3 protein: CASSWGQTSVYGYTF
V gene: TRBV28; J gene: TRBJ2-5; CDR3 length: 18; CDR3 protein: CASSGTSGRNGLQETQYF
V gene: TRBV11-1; J gene: TRBJ2-3; CDR3 length: 15; CDR3 protein: CASSPQGAGVYTQYF
V gene: TRBV30; J gene: TRBJ2-3; CDR3 length: 19; CDR3 protein: CAWNVPPGTSGRVTDTQYF
V gene: TRBV7-2; J gene: TRBJ2-2; CDR3 length: 12; CDR3 protein: CASSLGLGELFF
V gene: TRBV7-8; J gene: TRBJ1-3; CDR3 length: 16; CDR3 protein: CASSPRQGVSENTIYF
V gene: TRBV30; J gene: TRBJ2-7; CDR3 length: 12; CDR3 protein: CARRAGHDEQYF
V gene: TRBV20-1; J gene: TRBJ2-7; CDR3 length: 16; CDR3 protein: CSASGLGAGGKYEQYF
V gene: TRBV12-3/TRBV12-4; J gene: TRBJ2-3; CDR3 length: 15; CDR3 protein: CASSRQGTHTYTQYF
V gene: TRBV20-1; J gene: TRBJ1-2; CDR3 length: 12; CDR3 protein: CSVPQGSYGYTF
V gene: TRBV11-2; J gene: TRBJ2-2; CDR3 length: 16; CDR3 protein: CASSLLAGGLTGELFF
V gene: TRBV11-1; J gene: TRBJ2-1; CDR3 length: 15; CDR3 protein: CTSSLESTVWNEQFF
V gene: TRBV25-1; J gene: TRBJ1-1; CDR3 length: 16; CDR3 protein: CASSEVLRGGNTEAFF
V gene: TRBV2; J gene: TRBJ2-2; CDR3 length: 15; CDR3 protein: CASRGLAGYTGELFF
V gene: TRBV29-1; J gene: TRBJ2-7; CDR3 length: 14; CDR3 protein: CSVEALQGSYEQYF
V gene: TRBV20-1; J gene: TRBJ2-3; CDR3 length: 15; CDR3 protein: CSARRAGGYTDTQYF
V gene: TRBV4-1; J gene: TRBJ2-7; CDR3 length: 15; CDR3 protein: CASSRGGESSYEQYF
V gene: TRBV7-9; J gene: TRBJ2-5; CDR3 length: 16; CDR3 protein: CASSSGLAGGGETQYF
V gene: TRBV29-1; J gene: TRBJ2-3; CDR3 length: 17; CDR3 protein: CSVEGLGLADGTDTQYF
V gene: TRBV5-1; J gene: TRBJ2-3; CDR3 length: 15; CDR3 protein: CASSRPETSTDTQYF
V gene: TRBV20-1; J gene: TRBJ2-1; CDR3 length: 16; CDR3 protein: CSARAPKGGDYNEQFF
V gene: TRBV30; J gene: TRBJ1-2; CDR3 length: 13; CDR3 protein: CAWKGQGNYGYTF
V gene: TRBV20-1; J gene: -; CDR3 length: 12; CDR3 protein: CSAWTHPYEQFF
V gene: TRBV3-1; J gene: TRBJ2-7; CDR3 length: 15; CDR3 protein: CASSQGLGHSYEQYF
V gene: TRBV5-1; J gene: TRBJ2-1; CDR3 length: 14; CDR3 protein: CASSLGSFGNEQFF
V gene: TRBV7-9; J gene: TRBJ2-7; CDR3 length: 15; CDR3 protein: CASGKRQATTYEQYF
V gene: TRBV2; J gene: TRBJ1-2; CDR3 length: 14; CDR3 protein: CASSEEGPTYGYTF
V gene: TRBV20-1; J gene: TRBJ2-7; CDR3 length: 14; CDR3 protein: CSAHTLAGVYEQYF
V gene: TRBV12-3/TRBV12-4; J gene: TRBJ1-2; CDR3 length: 13; CDR3 protein: CASSSRDLYGYTF
V gene: TRBV30; J gene: TRBJ2-5; CDR3 length: 16; CDR3 protein: CAWTKSAVGHLKTQYF